The sample holds a few counts of the clone carrying this T cell receptor beta chain. Its antigen is unknown. Germline CDR1 reads SQVTM; CDR2 reads ANQGSEA. V shed 3 bases, J shed 8 bases, and the junction held 4 bases outside the gene matches. The length of the CDR3 is 13 residues. The data were taken from a study of T cells after yellow fever vaccination. Study-level results: Abundant clonotypes from the bulk population could contaminate FACS-sorted repertoires. Just a small share of clonotypes turned up in the CD4 compartment as well as the CD8 compartment. In post-booster samples, most primary-vaccination clones reappeared (about 96% CD4, roughly 88% CD8).

Template switching by 5'RACE produced TCR cDNA, adding a universal primer site and UMIs. TCRdb called the 5' RACE reads again in MiXCR, with one record for every CDR3 protein. The data show around 340,000 distinct CDR3 sequences, 8.7% seen once. The clonotype comes from a man in his late teens or twenties who received the YFV17D yellow fever vaccine. The J gene is TRBJ1-2, the V gene TRBV29-1, with TRBD1 identical over 12 bases. Sequenced material: PBMCs, taken on the day of the first yellow fever vaccination. CDR3 protein: CSVDGTGGPGYTF. CDR3 nucleotide sequence: TGCAGCGTTGATGGGACAGGGGGCCCCGGCTACACCTTC.